Listed below are T cell receptor beta chains from one sample, sequenced in a study of preoperative IRX-2 immunotherapy in early breast cancer. Clones were sequenced by immunoSEQ multiplex PCR, and TCRdb holds only the in-frame ones, with some missing. The sample includes 90,000 to 100,000 clones, 86% seen only once; the top ten take roughly 2%. The sample was tumor tissue, taken after IRX-2 immunotherapy. Receptors were obtained from a human donor with breast cancer. Each CDR3 is given with its conserved first and last residue. D genes are given only for firm matches. Size tells how often a clone was seen (once, few, many) or the class of an expanded clone, and some rows leave it out.

TRBD1	TRBV5-1	TRBJ1-4	-	TGCGCCAGCAGCGGACAGGGACTTCGGGAAAAACTGTTTTTT	CASSGQGLREKLFF
TRBD2	TRBV27	TRBJ2-1	-	TGTGCCACCAGTGAAAGCGGGGGTACAAGTAATGAGCAGTTCTTC	CATSESGGTSNEQFF
-	TRBV6-8	TRBJ2-7	-	TGTGCCATCAGTGACTCGGACCCCTACGAGCAGTACTTC	CAISDSDPYEQYF
TRBD1	TRBV6-8	TRBJ2-7	-	TGTGCCAGCAGTACCAGGGGGCGTTCCCTTTACGAGCAGTACTTC	CASSTRGRSLYEQYF
-	TRBV10-3	TRBJ2-3	-	TGTGCCATCAGTGAGTCGGAATCGGAAGATACGCAGTATTTT	CAISESESEDTQYF
TRBD1	TRBV10-2	TRBJ1-1	-	TGCGCCAGCAGTGGGGACAGGGGTGGCACTGAAGCTTTCTTT	CASSGDRGGTEAFF
-	TRBV19	TRBJ1-5	-	TGTGCCAGTAGTATTACGGGGCCCAGCAATCAGCCCCAGCATTTT	CASSITGPSNQPQHF
-	TRBV12-5	TRBJ1-5	-	TGTGCTAGTGGATACGGAGGAAAGCAGCCCCAGCATTTT	CASGYGGKQPQHF
-	TRBV7-7	TRBJ1-2	-	TGTGCCAGCAGCTTGGGCGCGGTCCCTAACTATGGCTACACCTTC	CASSLGAVPNYGYTF
-	TRBV6-4	TRBJ1-2	once	TGTGCCAGCAGTTACTCTTTAGACGCCCGGGTAGGGTATGGCTACACCTTC	CASSYSLDARVGYGYTF
TRBD2	TRBV5-1	TRBJ2-3	-	TGCGCCAGCAGCTTAGTTGCGGGGGTAGCAGATACGCAGTATTTT	CASSLVAGVADTQYF
-	TRBV28	TRBJ2-7	-	TGTGCCAGCAGCCCTACCGGGGGAACGGGTTACGAGCAGTACTTC	CASSPTGGTGYEQYF
-	TRBV30	TRBJ2-7	-	TGTGCCTGGACCCCTGGCACCTCCTACGAGCAGTACTTC	CAWTPGTSYEQYF
-	TRBV6-8	TRBJ1-5	-	TGTGCCAGCAGTTCCTCGATTTATAGCAATCAGCCCCAGCATTTT	CASSSSIYSNQPQHF
-	TRBV7-1	TRBJ2-2	-	TGTGCCAGCAGCTCGAGGAACGTGGGGGGCGAATCGACCGGGGAGCTGTTTTTT	CASSSRNVGGESTGELFF
TRBD1	TRBV5-1	TRBJ1-2	-	TGCGCCAGCGACGAAGGGACAGGGGTATATGGCTACACCTTC	CASDEGTGVYGYTF
-	TRBV18	TRBJ2-7	-	TGTGCCAGCTCACAAGGGGCAGGGACCTACGAGCAGTACTTC	CASSQGAGTYEQYF
TRBD2	TRBV18	TRBJ2-1	-	TGTGCCAGCTCACCACCCAACCTAGCGGGACTCTCCAATGAGCAGTTCTTC	CASSPPNLAGLSNEQFF
TRBD2	TRBV11-3	TRBJ2-3	once	TGTGCCAGCAGTGGACTAGCGGGGGGCCAGGCAGATACGCAGTATTTT	CASSGLAGGQADTQYF
-	TRBV10-2	TRBJ2-5	-	TGCGCCAGCAGTGCGAAGGGGACCCAAGAGACCCAGTACTTC	CASSAKGTQETQYF
TRBD1	TRBV5-1	TRBJ1-4	-	TGCGCCAGCAGGAGACAGGGTACAACTTGGGATGAAAAACTGTTTTTT	CASRRQGTTWDEKLFF
-	TRBV25-1	TRBJ2-6	-	TGTGCCAGCGAGGGGTCGAGCTCTGGGGCCAACGTCCTGACTTTC	CASEGSSSGANVLTF
-	TRBV30	TRBJ1-1	once	TGTGCCTGGAGTCGCGGGGCTGGGACTGAAGCTTTCTTT	CAWSRGAGTEAFF
TRBD2	TRBV28	TRBJ2-1	once	TGTGCCAACAGTCCCCGGGAGGGACTCGATGAGCAGTTCTTC	CANSPREGLDEQFF
-	TRBV28	TRBJ2-5	-	TGTGCCAGCAGTTTTCCCGCGCTGTGGGGTGGGCCCAAAGAGACCCAGTACTTC	CASSFPALWGGPKETQYF
-	TRBV28	TRBJ2-5	once	TGTGCCAGCAGTTTTAGGGGAAAGTACCAAGAGACCCAGTACTTC	CASSFRGKYQETQYF
-	TRBV15	TRBJ1-5	-	TGTGCCACCAGCAGAGAAGGGAGCAGGGATCAGCCCCAGCATTTT	CATSREGSRDQPQHF
-	TRBV11-3	TRBJ2-7	-	TGTGCCAGCAGCTTAGGGCCAGGTCGGGCCGGGGTGAACTCCTACGAGCAGTACTTC	CASSLGPGRAGVNSYEQYF
TRBD1	TRBV4-2	TRBJ2-1	-	TGTGCCAGCAGCTTCGGGGGCGGACAGGGGGAAGATAAGCAGTTCTTC	CASSFGGGQGEDKQFF
-	TRBV29-1	TRBJ2-1	few	TGCAGCGTTGACACGGGTTCCTACAATGAGCAGTTCTTC	CSVDTGSYNEQFF
TRBD1	TRBV6-8	TRBJ1-4	-	TGTGCCATCAGGGGGGACAGCCTAAATGAAAAACTGTTTTTT	CAIRGDSLNEKLFF
-	TRBV28	TRBJ2-3	-	TGTGCCAGCAGTGATCACGGTTATTCAGATACGTGGTATTTT	CASSDHGYSDTWYF
TRBD1	TRBV28	TRBJ1-5	-	TGTGCCAGCAGTCTCGGGACAGGGGCGCTCCGCCAGCCCCAGCATTTT	CASSLGTGALRQPQHF
TRBD1	TRBV29-1	TRBJ1-1	once	TGCAGCGTTGAAGGGGGACAGCCAAGGAACACTGAAGCTTTCTTT	CSVEGGQPRNTEAFF
TRBD1	TRBV7-1	TRBJ1-6	-	TGTGCCAGCAGCGATAGCCCAGGGGGCTGGAATTCACCCCTCCACTTT	CASSDSPGGWNSPLHF
-	TRBV6-8	TRBJ1-1	once	TGTGCCAGCAGTGCAGGGCCCTCATTGGCAGCTTTCTTT	CASSAGPSLAAFF
-	TRBV7-5	TRBJ2-3	-	TGTGCCAGCAGCTTAACCCAAGCGGGAGCATTATCAGATACGCAGTATTTT	CASSLTQAGALSDTQYF
-	TRBV18	TRBJ2-7	few	TGTGCCAGCTCACCACCTCAGGAGGGTGGGCAGTACTTC	CASSPPQEGGQYF
-	TRBV28	TRBJ2-7	-	TGTGCCAGCAGTTCGCCGACCGCCGGATCCTACGAGCAGTACTTC	CASSSPTAGSYEQYF
-	TRBV5-1	TRBJ1-3	once	TGCGCCAGCACGCAACAGGGCGGCGGGAACACCATATATTTT	CASTQQGGGNTIYF
-	TRBV30	TRBJ1-2	-	TGTGCCTGGATCCATGAAGGACAGCCCCACCATGGCTACACCTTC	CAWIHEGQPHHGYTF
TRBD1	TRBV19	TRBJ1-1	-	TGTGCCAGTAGTATCCCCCTCCTGTGGGACAGGGGGGACACTGAAGCTTTCTTT	CASSIPLLWDRGDTEAFF
-	TRBV2	TRBJ1-6	-	TGTGCCAGCAGCCCGCAGGGTTCGCGTAATTCACCCCTCCACTTT	CASSPQGSRNSPLHF
-	TRBV11-3	TRBJ1-6	-	TGTGCCAGCAGCCTACTCCGTCCGAATTCACCCCTCCACTTT	CASSLLRPNSPLHF
-	TRBV25-1	TRBJ1-4	-	TGTGCCAGCAGTACAGGCTATTCAAATGAAAAACTGTTTTTT	CASSTGYSNEKLFF
-	TRBV28	TRBJ1-1	-	TGTGCCAGCAGTTTTCAGGGGAGTGGGGACACTGAAGCTTTCTTT	CASSFQGSGDTEAFF
TRBD1	TRBV18	TRBJ1-3	-	TGTGCCAGCTCACCACCAACAGGGGGGATAAACACCATATATTTT	CASSPPTGGINTIYF
-	TRBV5-1	TRBJ2-3	-	TGCGCCAGCAGCTTACAGGAACACACAGATACGCAGTATTTT	CASSLQEHTDTQYF
-	TRBV19	TRBJ2-4	-	TGTGCCAGTAGTATAGACCGGGGCGTACAAAACATTCAGTACTTC	CASSIDRGVQNIQYF
TRBD2	TRBV6-8	TRBJ2-5	few	TGTGCCAGCAGTGGAAAACGAGCGGGGGAGGAGACCCAGTACTTC	CASSGKRAGEETQYF
-	TRBV1	TRBJ1-6	-	TGCGCCAGCAGCCAAGAGGGGGGGGGTCCAGATTCACCCCTCCACTTT	CASSQEGGGPDSPLHF
-	TRBV5-1	TRBJ1-4	-	TGCGCCAGCAGCGATGCGGAGGGAGTAAATGAAAAACTGTTTTTT	CASSDAEGVNEKLFF
TRBD2	TRBV7-4	TRBJ2-1	-	TGTGCCAGCAGTACCGCCGGGACTAGCGGGGGGGGAACCTCCTACAATGAGCAGTTCTTC	CASSTAGTSGGGTSYNEQFF
TRBD1	TRBV5-1	TRBJ1-2	-	TGCGCCAGCAGCGCTGGACAGGGCAGGAACTATGGCTACACCTTC	CASSAGQGRNYGYTF